This TCR beta chain was sequenced for a study of prognosis after radiotherapy for stage I lung cancer. CDR1 is MNHNS, CDR2 SASEGT, per germline. Trimming cost V 6 bases and J 0 bases, with 15 bases left between them. This CDR3 has 16 amino acids. Genomic DNA was the source, and TCR beta CDR3 was amplified from it by two-round multiplex PCR. Primers (each specific to one TRBV or TRBJ gene) were used in first-round PCR. TCRdb ran MiXCR on the multiplex PCR reads and lists one entry per CDR3 protein. The table lists about 22,000 distinct CDR3 sequences, approximately 39% of them singletons. The sequence was obtained from a donor aged 50 or older with non-small cell lung cancer. The sample consisted of PBMCs, taken before or after stereotactic body radiation therapy (not recorded which). The J gene is TRBJ2-1, the V gene TRBV6-1; a weak D match, TRBD2 (6 bases). The CDR3 DNA is TGTGCCAGCAGATTCCGGGACTCCCCCTCCTACAATGAGCAGTTCTTC. Its translation is CASRFRDSPSYNEQFF.